The clone carrying this T cell receptor beta chain was counted a few times. TCRdb redid the calling of the reads with MiXCR, one entry per CDR3 protein. The sample lists around 740,000 distinct CDR3 sequences; 35% to 40% were seen once. These data are taken from a study of T cell repertoires in cytomegalovirus infection. The CDR3 totals 16 residues. From germline, CDR1 is SQVTM and CDR2 ANQGSEA. Germline trimming cut 5 bases from V and 0 bases from J; bases unmatched to any gene: 9. The gene calls are TRBV29-1 and TRBJ2-1; 8 nucleotides line up with TRBD2. This sequence originates from a human donor in good health (CMV status not recorded). Some clones in this sample may be carry-over from other donors' samples. The material sequenced was PBMCs. CDR3 region: CSVLAGHPSSYNEQFF. The CDR3 DNA follows: TGCAGCGTTTTAGCGGGACATCCTAGCTCCTACAATGAGCAGTTCTTC.